A selection of T cell receptor beta chains follows, all from one sample in a study of control samples from healthy donors and cancer patients. Repertoires were generated with immunoSEQ multiplex PCR, while TCRdb's copy carries only in-frame clones and drops some. The sample has some 41,000 clones, about 89% seen once. The sample was PBMCs. The receptor set was obtained from a woman aged 55-75 years with lung cancer. Both conserved end residues are part of each CDR3. A D gene is named only where the DNA matches it firmly. A row's size may be missing; if present it is once, few, many or a size class.

V	J	D	size	DNA	CDR3
TRBV18	TRBJ1-2	.	.	TGTGCCAGCTCAGCAACCGAGCCGCATGGCTACACCTTC	CASSATEPHGYTF
TRBV19	TRBJ1-3	TRBD1	.	TGTGCCAGTGCAAGAGACAGGGGAGCGGGATCTGGAAACACCATATATTTT	CASARDRGAGSGNTIYF
TRBV6-1	TRBJ1-2	.	.	TGTGCCAGCAGTGAAGACCAGGACTTAAGGGGCTACACCTTC	CASSEDQDLRGYTF
TRBV9	TRBJ2-7	.	.	TGTGCCAGCAGCCCAGGGAGTAGCTGGACTTACGAGCAGTACTTC	CASSPGSSWTYEQYF
TRBV2	TRBJ1-2	.	.	TGTGCCAGCAGTGAATTGCCCGGGGCACTTAACTATGGCTACACCTTC	CASSELPGALNYGYTF
TRBV25-1	TRBJ2-3	.	.	TGTGCCAGCGCGACTCCTTTCACAGATACGCAGTATTTT	CASATPFTDTQYF
TRBV2	TRBJ1-1	.	.	TGTGCCAGCAGTTTGACCCATAAGAGCACTGAAGCTTTCTTT	CASSLTHKSTEAFF
TRBV5-1	TRBJ1-1	.	once	TGCGCCAGCAGCTTCGAGGGGACTGAAGCTTTCTTT	CASSFEGTEAFF
TRBV7-2	TRBJ2-1	TRBD2	.	TGTGCCAGCAGCCGCAAAGTTCTGATTGGGACTAGCGAGCTCAATGAGCAGTTCTTC	CASSRKVLIGTSELNEQFF
TRBV5-1	TRBJ2-3	TRBD1	.	TGCGCCAGCAGCCCCGGACAGGGCACAGATACGCAGTATTTT	CASSPGQGTDTQYF
TRBV7-9	TRBJ1-1	TRBD1	.	TGTGCCAGCAGCTTAGACGGGACAGTGAACACTGAAGCTTTCTTT	CASSLDGTVNTEAFF
TRBV5-1	TRBJ2-2	.	.	TGCGCCAGCAGCCACAGCGGGGAGCTGTTTTTT	CASSHSGELFF
TRBV21-1	TRBJ2-1	.	.	TGTGCCAGCACCGAGACAGGGTCAAAGAATGAGCAGTTCTTC	CASTETGSKNEQFF
TRBV4-3	TRBJ1-2	.	.	TGCGCCAGCAGCCAAGATTATCGTCAGGGAAGCTATGGCTACACCTTC	CASSQDYRQGSYGYTF
TRBV30	TRBJ2-1	TRBD2	.	TGTGCCTGGGGGTCGAGGACTAGCGGGAGTGGGCTGTCCTACAATGAGCAGTTCTTC	CAWGSRTSGSGLSYNEQFF
TRBV28	TRBJ1-2	TRBD1	.	TGTGCCAGCAGTTTACTGACAGGGGTTTCTAGCTATGGCTACACCTTC	CASSLLTGVSSYGYTF
TRBV19	TRBJ1-1	.	.	TGTGCCAGTAGCCCCGAGAGGTGGACTGAAGCTTTCTTT	CASSPERWTEAFF
TRBV19	TRBJ1-1	TRBD1	.	TGTGCCAGTAAGTCCGGACAGGGGGCCTGGGGAACTGAAGCTTTCTTT	CASKSGQGAWGTEAFF
TRBV11-3	TRBJ2-5	.	once	TGTGCCAGCAGCTTAGGGACAGCGGAGCAAGAGACCCAGTACTTC	CASSLGTAEQETQYF
TRBV11-3	TRBJ2-4	TRBD2	.	TGTGCCAGCAGCTTAGGACTACTAGCGGGAGGGAAAAACATTCAGTACTTC	CASSLGLLAGGKNIQYF
TRBV12-5	TRBJ2-5	.	.	TGTGCTAGTGGTTTGGATGCCGAGACCCAGTACTTC	CASGLDAETQYF
TRBV24-1	TRBJ2-7	TRBD1	.	TGTGCCACCAGTGATCCAACGGGACAGGGGCACTACGAGCAGTACTTC	CATSDPTGQGHYEQYF
TRBV30	TRBJ1-1	.	.	TGTGCCTACGGACGGACGGTGGGAGCTTTCTTT	CAYGRTVGAFF
TRBV18	TRBJ2-7	.	.	TGTGCCAGCTCACCCGACTTCTACGAGCAGTACTTC	CASSPDFYEQYF
TRBV7-9	TRBJ1-4	.	.	TGTGCCAGCAGCTTAAACGGTGAAAAACTGTTTTTT	CASSLNGEKLFF
TRBV7-6	TRBJ2-7	TRBD1	.	TGTGCCAGCAGCCTAAACCCGCGACAGGGGGCCTACGAGCAGTACTTC	CASSLNPRQGAYEQYF
TRBV24-1	TRBJ1-5	.	.	TGTGCCACCAGTGCCCTAGGGACTGGCAATCAGCCCCAGCATTTT	CATSALGTGNQPQHF
TRBV2	TRBJ2-1	.	.	TGTGCCACGCAACACAGGGTGGGGCTTAGCTCCTACAATGAGCAGTTCTTC	CATQHRVGLSSYNEQFF
TRBV5-1	TRBJ1-2	.	.	TGCGCCAGCAGGCGGGATTGGGACTATGGCTACACCTTC	CASRRDWDYGYTF
TRBV24-1	TRBJ2-5	.	.	TGTGCCACCAGTGATGTTGCGTCAGACCAAGAGACCCAGTACTTC	CATSDVASDQETQYF
TRBV4-3	TRBJ1-5	.	.	TGCGCCAGCAGCCAGGGTCAGGGGAACAGTCAGCCCCAGCATTTT	CASSQGQGNSQPQHF
TRBV7-9	TRBJ2-5	.	.	TGTGCCAGCAGCCAGGGGCCCCTGATCGGGGAGACCCAGTACTTC	CASSQGPLIGETQYF
TRBV6-1	TRBJ1-5	.	.	TGTGCCAGCAGTGCCCGCCATGGGGGTCCGGTCGCTTCAATCAATCAGCCCCAGCATTTT	CASSARHGGPVASINQPQHF
TRBV15	TRBJ2-3	TRBD2	.	TGTGCCACCAGCCCCCGGGGTGGCCTAGCGGGAGCATGGGATACGCAGTATTTT	CATSPRGGLAGAWDTQYF
TRBV5-1	TRBJ1-1	.	.	TGCGCCAGCAGCTTGGCCCCACTGACGAACACTGAAGCTTTCTTT	CASSLAPLTNTEAFF
TRBV28	TRBJ1-1	.	.	TGTGCCAGCACCACCCCGCGTCCGGGGAAAGCTTTCTTT	CASTTPRPGKAFF